This T cell receptor beta chain stems from a study of T cells expressing NK-cell markers. TCRdb re-called the 5' RACE reads; one entry per CDR3 protein, DNA not given. In total, the table holds roughly 180,000 distinct CDR3 sequences. The germline CDR1 and CDR2 sequences are LGHNT and FRNRAP. CDR3 length equals 16 residues. The chain is built from TRBV12-5 and TRBJ2-3; TCRdb reports TRBD1, a call that lacks DNA to check it against. Specimen: blood T cells: a sorted CD56 or NKG2C T cell subset, CD4+ or CD8+ T cells, or bulk PBMC T cells (not recorded which). This sequence was found in a woman between 18 and 69 years old in good health. The CDR3 sequence is CASGPTDRGLTDTQYF.